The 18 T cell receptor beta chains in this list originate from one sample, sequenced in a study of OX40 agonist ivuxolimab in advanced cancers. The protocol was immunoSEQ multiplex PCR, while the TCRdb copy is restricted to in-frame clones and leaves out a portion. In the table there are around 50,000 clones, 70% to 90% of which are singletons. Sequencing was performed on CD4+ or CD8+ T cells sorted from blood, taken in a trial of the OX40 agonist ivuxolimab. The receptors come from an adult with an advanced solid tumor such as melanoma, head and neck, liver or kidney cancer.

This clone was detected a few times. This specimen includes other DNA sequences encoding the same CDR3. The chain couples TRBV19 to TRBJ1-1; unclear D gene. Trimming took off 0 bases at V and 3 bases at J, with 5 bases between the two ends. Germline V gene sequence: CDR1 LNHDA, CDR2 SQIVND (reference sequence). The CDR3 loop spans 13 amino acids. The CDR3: CASSIDGDTEAFF. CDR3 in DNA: TGTGCCAGTAGTATAGATGGGGACACTGAAGCTTTCTTT.

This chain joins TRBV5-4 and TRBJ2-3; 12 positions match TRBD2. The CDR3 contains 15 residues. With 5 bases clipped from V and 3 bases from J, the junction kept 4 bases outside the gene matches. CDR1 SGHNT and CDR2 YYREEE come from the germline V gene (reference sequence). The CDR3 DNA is TGTGCCAGCAGTCTAGCGGGAGGGAGGACAGATACGCAGTATTTT. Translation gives CASSLAGGRTDTQYF.

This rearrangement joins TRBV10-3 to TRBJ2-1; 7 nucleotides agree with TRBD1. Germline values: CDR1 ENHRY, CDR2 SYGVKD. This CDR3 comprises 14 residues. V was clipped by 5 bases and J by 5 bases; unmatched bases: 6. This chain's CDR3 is CAISLRTGDNEQFF. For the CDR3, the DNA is TGTGCCATCAGTCTCCGCACAGGGGACAATGAGCAGTTCTTC.

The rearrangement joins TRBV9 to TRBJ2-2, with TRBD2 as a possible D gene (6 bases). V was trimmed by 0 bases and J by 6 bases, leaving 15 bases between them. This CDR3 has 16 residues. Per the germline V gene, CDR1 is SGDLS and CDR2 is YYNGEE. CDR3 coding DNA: TGTGCCAGCAGCGTAGGGCTAGCGCTAGGGGCCGGGGAGCTGTTTTTT. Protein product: CASSVGLALGAGELFF.

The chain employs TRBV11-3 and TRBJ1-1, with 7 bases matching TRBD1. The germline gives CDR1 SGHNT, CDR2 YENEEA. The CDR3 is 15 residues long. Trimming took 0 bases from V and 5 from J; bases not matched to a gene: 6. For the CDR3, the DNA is TGTGCCAGCAGCTTAGATGCAGGGGGAGGTACTGAAGCTTTCTTT. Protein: CASSLDAGGGTEAFF. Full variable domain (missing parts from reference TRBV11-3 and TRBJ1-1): EAGVVQSPRYKIIEKKQPVAFWCNPISGHNTLYWYLQNLGQGPELLIRYENEEAVDDSQLPKDRFSAERLKGVDSTLKIQPAELGDSAVYLCASSLDAGGGTEAFFGQGTRLTVV.

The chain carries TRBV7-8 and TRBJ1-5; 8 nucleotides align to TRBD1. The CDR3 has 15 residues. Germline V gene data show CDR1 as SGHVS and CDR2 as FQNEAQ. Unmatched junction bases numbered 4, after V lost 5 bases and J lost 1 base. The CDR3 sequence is CASSPWTGSNQPQHF. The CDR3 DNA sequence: TGTGCCAGCAGCCCCTGGACAGGGAGCAATCAGCCCCAGCATTTT.

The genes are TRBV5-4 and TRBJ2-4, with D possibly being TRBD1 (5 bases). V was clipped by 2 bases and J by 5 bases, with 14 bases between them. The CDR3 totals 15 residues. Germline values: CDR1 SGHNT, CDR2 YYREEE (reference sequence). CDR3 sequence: CASSFVSGRENIQYF. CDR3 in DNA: TGTGCCAGCAGCTTCGTCTCAGGGCGAGAAAACATTCAGTACTTC.

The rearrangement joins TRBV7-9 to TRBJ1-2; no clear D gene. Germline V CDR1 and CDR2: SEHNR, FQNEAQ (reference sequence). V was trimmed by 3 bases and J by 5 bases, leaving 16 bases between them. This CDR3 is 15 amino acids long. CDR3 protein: CASSFSPGIGYGYTF. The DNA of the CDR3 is TGTGCCAGCAGCTTCTCCCCTGGGATTGGATATGGCTACACCTTC.

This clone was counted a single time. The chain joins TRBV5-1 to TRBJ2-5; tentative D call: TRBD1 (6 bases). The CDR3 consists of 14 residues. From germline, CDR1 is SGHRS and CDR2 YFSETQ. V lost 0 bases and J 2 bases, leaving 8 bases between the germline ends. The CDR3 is CASSLDREQETQYF. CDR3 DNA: TGCGCCAGCAGCTTGGACAGGGAGCAAGAGACCCAGTACTTC.

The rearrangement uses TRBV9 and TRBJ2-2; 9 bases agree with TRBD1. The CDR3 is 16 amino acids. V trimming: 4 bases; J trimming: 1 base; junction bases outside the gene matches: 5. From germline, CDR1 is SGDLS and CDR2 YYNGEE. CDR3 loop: CASSPRTGVNTGELFF. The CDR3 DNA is TGTGCCAGCAGCCCTCGGACAGGGGTGAACACCGGGGAGCTGTTTTTT.

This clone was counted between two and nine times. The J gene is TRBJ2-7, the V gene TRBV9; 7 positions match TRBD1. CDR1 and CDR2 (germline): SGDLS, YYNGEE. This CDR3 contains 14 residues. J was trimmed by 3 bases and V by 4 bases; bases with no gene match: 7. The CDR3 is CASSYRDRDYEQYF. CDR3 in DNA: TGTGCCAGCAGCTACCGGGACAGAGACTACGAGCAGTACTTC.

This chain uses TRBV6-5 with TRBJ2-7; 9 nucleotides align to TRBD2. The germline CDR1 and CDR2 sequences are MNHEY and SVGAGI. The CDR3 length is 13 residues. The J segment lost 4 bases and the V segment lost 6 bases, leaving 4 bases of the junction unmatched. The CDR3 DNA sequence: TGTGCCAGCAGGGAGACTAGCGGTTACGAGCAGTACTTC. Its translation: CASRETSGYEQYF.

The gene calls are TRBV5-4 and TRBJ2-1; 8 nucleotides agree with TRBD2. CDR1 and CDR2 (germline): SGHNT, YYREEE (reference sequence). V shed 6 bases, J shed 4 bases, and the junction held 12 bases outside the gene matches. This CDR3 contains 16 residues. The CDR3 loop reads CASNRGGAGVYNEQFF. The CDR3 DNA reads TGTGCCAGCAACCGGGGGGGAGCGGGAGTTTACAATGAGCAGTTCTTC.

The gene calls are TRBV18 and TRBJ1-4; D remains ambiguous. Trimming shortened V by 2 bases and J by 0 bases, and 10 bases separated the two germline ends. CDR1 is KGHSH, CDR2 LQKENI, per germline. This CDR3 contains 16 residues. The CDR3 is CASSPRVIATNEKLFF. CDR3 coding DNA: TGTGCCAGCTCACCAAGGGTCATTGCAACTAATGAAAAACTGTTTTTT.

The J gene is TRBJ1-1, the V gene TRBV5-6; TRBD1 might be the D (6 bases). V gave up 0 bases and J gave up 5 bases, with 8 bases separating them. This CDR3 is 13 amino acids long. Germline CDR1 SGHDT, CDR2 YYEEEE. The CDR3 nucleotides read TGTGCCAGCAGCTTGGGGGGGCTGACTGAAGCTTTCTTT. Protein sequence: CASSLGGLTEAFF.

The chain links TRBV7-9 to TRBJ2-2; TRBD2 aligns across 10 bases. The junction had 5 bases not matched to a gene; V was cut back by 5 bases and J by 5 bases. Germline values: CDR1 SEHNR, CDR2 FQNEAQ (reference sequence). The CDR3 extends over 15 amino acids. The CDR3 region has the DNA TGTGCCAGCAGCCCATCTAGCGGGAGTACCGGGGAGCTGTTTTTT. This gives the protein CASSPSSGSTGELFF.

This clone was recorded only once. DNA for the CDR3: TGTGCCACCAGCAGAGGTGCCAGCTCCTACAATGAGCAGTTCTTC. The encoded protein is CATSRGASSYNEQFF. The chain links TRBV15 to TRBJ2-1; D not resolved. Trimming took 1 base from V and 0 from J, leaving 7 bases between them. CDR1 is LNHNV and CDR2 is YYDKDF in the germline V gene (reference sequence). The CDR3 has 15 residues.

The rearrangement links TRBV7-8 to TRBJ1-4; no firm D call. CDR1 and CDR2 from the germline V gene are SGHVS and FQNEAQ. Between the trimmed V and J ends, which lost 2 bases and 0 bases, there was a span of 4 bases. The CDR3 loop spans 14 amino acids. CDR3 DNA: TGTGCCAGCAGCTTAATGGCAACTAATGAAAAACTGTTTTTT. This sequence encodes CASSLMATNEKLFF.